This T cell receptor beta chain was captured by sequencing in a study of T cell repertoires in cytomegalovirus infection. Study details: Used in the study were CMV epitopes, some recently identified and HLA-C-restricted, others well-studied and HLA-B-restricted. Both CMV infection and a matching HLA type were indicated by public TCR beta signatures.

The table lists this clonotype with many counts. Its target is unknown. Per germline, CDR1 SGHTA and CDR2 FQGNSA. V lost 1 base and J 4 bases, leaving 14 bases between the germline ends. This CDR3 comprises 16 residues. MiXCR, run by TCRdb on the reads, gives a single entry per CDR3 protein. The sample lists around 300,000 distinct CDR3 sequences, about 20% seen once, with under 25% in the top ten. General study findings and limits: Cumulative frequency (of public TCR beta family members) identified carriers of CMV plus the relevant HLA. Clonotype analysis showed dominance of the ex vivo response by HLA-C-restricted CMV-specific TCR beta clonotypes.

This specimen was cultured PBMCs, taken from culture after CMV antigen stimulation. The source of this sequence is a human donor in good health (CMV status not recorded). Some clones in this sample may be carry-over from other donors' samples. The genes are TRBV7-2 and TRBJ1-3; D perhaps matches TRBD1 (5 bases). The CDR3 spells CASSLDMGRTGNTIYF. The CDR3 DNA is TGTGCCAGCAGCTTAGACATGGGGAGGACAGGAAACACCATATATTTT.